Included here is one T cell receptor beta chain sequence, with context. The target antigen is unknown. The sample is drawn from a study of blood T cells in healthy people across ages. Study outcomes and limitations: Getting older went along with TCR beta diversity per million T cells dropping roughly linearly. Unsorted PBMCs blocked a conclusive comparison of naive and antigen-experienced cells. Total diversity from one million sequenced T cells was likely underestimated.

The germline V gene encodes CDR1 LGHNA and CDR2 YSLEER. The CDR3 has 15 residues. V lost 1 base and J lost 0, with 10 bases in between. Isolation yielded PBMCs, at least 6 million per sample, in every case. Combining a sample-barcoded 5' primer with a J-beta primer mix, a second PCR ran for about 7 to 11 cycles. TCRdb processed the 5' RACE reads anew with MiXCR; each CDR3 protein has one entry. Among under 2,000,000 distinct CDR3 sequences, around 48% were seen once, and the ten largest hold about 2.1%. Input material: blood. The source of this sequence is a woman aged 40 to 49 in good health. The rearrangement links TRBV4-3 to TRBJ2-7; D gene unclear. CDR3 residues: CASSQGRGPSYEQYF. CDR3 bases: TGCGCCAGCAGCCAAGGACGCGGTCCCTCCTACGAGCAGTACTTC.